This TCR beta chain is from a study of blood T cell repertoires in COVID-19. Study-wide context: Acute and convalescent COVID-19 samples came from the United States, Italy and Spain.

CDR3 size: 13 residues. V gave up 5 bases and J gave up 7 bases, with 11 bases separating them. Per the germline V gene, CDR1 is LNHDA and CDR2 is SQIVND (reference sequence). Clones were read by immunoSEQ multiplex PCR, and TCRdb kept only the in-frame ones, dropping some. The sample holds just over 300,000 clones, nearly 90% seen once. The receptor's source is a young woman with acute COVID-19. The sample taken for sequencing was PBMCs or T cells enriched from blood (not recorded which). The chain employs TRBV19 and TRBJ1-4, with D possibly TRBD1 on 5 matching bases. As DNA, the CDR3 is TGTGCCAGTAGTTGGGGACTTGGTGAAAAACTGTTTTTT. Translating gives CASSWGLGEKLFF.